Presented here are 32 T cell receptor beta chains from one specimen sequenced in a study of T cells in Graves' hyperthyroidism and ophthalmopathy (dated by TCRdb to between 2018 and 2021). Receptor libraries were prepared by multiplex PCR. The sample was run on an Illumina HiSeq 2000. The TCR beta CDR3 regions were amplified from the RNA transcripts. The first round of RT-PCR for the TCR CDR3 was performed with the HTBI primer set and the Qiagen OneStep RT-PCR kit. TCRdb handled the public reads itself, with Q25 trimming in fastp and clone calling in MiXCR, and kept productive beta chains. Merged by CDR3 protein, the rows form single entries marked with the most common genes and DNA. The table for this sample lists about 550,000 distinct CDR3 sequences; more than 20% of them were counted only once. The ten largest account for around a quarter of the sample. Specimen: blood. Every receptor here comes from a man in his late teens or twenties with Graves' hyperthyroidism.

This clonotype was observed many times. The chain couples TRBV28 to TRBJ2-7, with 7 bases fitting TRBD1. Germline-derived CDR1 and CDR2 are MDHEN and SYDVKM. This CDR3 has 14 amino acids. The trim removed 5 bases at V and 4 bases at J, leaving 8 bases unmatched. The CDR3 DNA reads TGTGCCAGCAGTGTAGGGGGACAGTTGTACGAGCAGTACTTC. Translated: CASSVGGQLYEQYF.

The rearrangement joins TRBV30 to TRBJ1-1; D gene unclear. V shed 5 bases and J shed 1 base, with 11 bases lying between them. The germline V gene has CDR1 GTSNPN and CDR2 SVGIG (reference sequence). This CDR3 has 13 amino acids. CDR3 region: CAWAPGRNTEAFF. CDR3 DNA: TGTGCCTGGGCCCCTGGAAGGAACACTGAAGCTTTCTTT.

This clonotype occurred many times. The chain couples TRBV28 to TRBJ1-5; no firm D call. CDR3 length: 14 residues. The V gene lost 1 base and the J gene lost 5 bases, with 9 bases spanning the gap. Germline V CDR1 and CDR2: MDHEN, SYDVKM. The CDR3 bases are TGTGCCAGCAGTTTATCGGGGAGGGATCAGCCCCAGCATTTT. Its protein is CASSLSGRDQPQHF.

This clonotype has just a few counts. The V and J genes are TRBV3-1 and TRBJ1-5; 7 nucleotides agree with TRBD1. There are 13 residues in the CDR3. Germline assignment: CDR1 LGHDT and CDR2 YNNKEL (reference sequence). V lost 4 bases to trimming and J lost 6 bases; unmatched junction nucleotides: 3. The CDR3 DNA reads TGTGCCAGCAGCCTCACAGGGGTTCAGCCCCAGCATTTT. The encoded protein is CASSLTGVQPQHF.

V and J are TRBV3-1 and TRBJ1-1, with TRBD1 as a possible D gene (5 bases). The CDR3 extends over 13 amino acids. Trimming took off 2 bases at V and 7 bases at J, with 11 bases between the two ends. CDR1 and CDR2 from the germline V gene are LGHDT and YNNKEL (reference sequence). CDR3 sequence reads: CASSQFRGGEAFF. Here the CDR3 DNA reads TGTGCCAGCAGCCAATTCCGGGGGGGTGAAGCTTTCTTT. Filled out from reference TRBV3-1 and TRBJ1-1, the complete variable domain reads DTAVSQTPKYLVTQMGNDKSIKCEQNLGHDTMYWYKQDSKKFLKIMFSYNNKELIINETVPNRFSPKSPDKAHLNLHINSLELGDSAVYFCASSQFRGGEAFFGQGTRLTVV.

This clonotype was recorded at least ten times. The chain employs TRBV12-3 or TRBV12-4 and TRBJ1-2, with 8 nucleotides matching TRBD1. The trim removed 5 bases at V and 4 bases at J, leaving 15 bases unmatched. This CDR3 is built from 17 residues. This chain's CDR3 is CASSPGPDRGPTYGYTF. CDR3 DNA: TGTGCCAGCAGTCCAGGCCCCGACAGGGGACCCACCTATGGCTACACCTTC.

This clonotype was found many times. The rearrangement joins TRBV4-1 to TRBJ1-2, with D possibly being TRBD1 (5 bases). This CDR3 is built from 14 residues. The germline gives CDR1 MGHRA, CDR2 YSYEKL. Between the trimmed V and J ends, which lost 4 bases and 6 bases, there was a span of 15 bases. CDR3 amino acids: CASSRGDVHDGYTF. The CDR3 nucleotides are TGCGCCAGCAGCCGTGGGGACGTCCATGATGGCTACACCTTC.

This clonotype was recorded many times. The chain uses TRBV6-2 or TRBV6-3 and TRBJ2-5; 10 positions match TRBD2. This CDR3 is 16 amino acids long. The germline V gene encodes CDR1 MNHEY and CDR2 SVGEGT. V lost 0 bases and J lost 5; bases outside the gene matches: 6. The CDR3 bases are TGTGCCAGCAGTTACTCGGGCGGACTAGCGGCGGAGACCCAGTACTTC. It is translated as CASSYSGGLAAETQYF.

This clonotype appeared a few times. The junction and the germline gene differ at one end; a read error may be behind it. V usage is TRBV5-1 and J usage is TRBJ2-7; tentatively, D is TRBD1 or TRBD2 (5 bases each). The CDR3 has 13 residues. Germline loops: CDR1 SGHRS, CDR2 YFSETQ. CDR3 sequence (DNA): TGCGCCAGCAGCCTGGGACCCAACCACGAGCAGCACTTC. This sequence encodes CASSLGPNHEQHF. The variable domain in full, completed from reference TRBV5-1 and TRBJ2-7, reads KAGVTQTPRYLIKTRGQQVTLSCSPISGHRSVSWYQQTPGQGLQFLFEYFSETQRNKGNFPGRFSGRQFSNSRSEMNVSTLELGDSALYLCASSLGPNHEQHFGPGTRLTVT.

This clonotype was recorded a few times. Given a much more abundant clone one base away, this may be a read error. The rearrangement joins TRBV12-3 or TRBV12-4 to TRBJ1-1; 8 nucleotides align to TRBD1. The CDR3 consists of 13 residues. The CDR3 nucleotides read TGTGCCAGCAGTTCGGACAGGGCGAGTGGAGCTTGCTTT. This encodes CASSSDRASGACF.

CDR3 nucleotide sequence: TGTGCCAGCAGCACTAGCGGGGGCCACCTCGAGCAGTACTTC. Residues: CASSTSGGHLEQYF. This rearrangement joins TRBV28 to TRBJ2-7, with 11 bases fitting TRBD2. Germline trimming cut 6 bases from V and 6 bases from J; bases unmatched to any gene: 7. CDR1 is MDHEN, CDR2 SYDVKM, per germline. The CDR3 totals 14 residues.

In its sample, this clonotype was seen many times. V gene TRBV7-2 combines with J gene TRBJ2-2; 7 bases fit TRBD1. V lost 6 bases to trimming and J lost 4 bases; unmatched junction nucleotides: 5. The germline gives CDR1 SGHTA, CDR2 FQGNSA. This CDR3 is built from 14 residues. The CDR3 loop is CASRWDSATGELFF. The CDR3 DNA is TGTGCCAGCAGGTGGGACAGTGCCACCGGGGAGCTGTTTTTT.

The V and J genes are TRBV7-8 and TRBJ1-1; TRBD1 agrees at 9 bases. V lost 4 bases to trimming and J lost 1 base; unmatched junction nucleotides: 10. This CDR3 is 17 amino acids long. The germline CDR1 and CDR2 sequences are SGHVS and FQNEAQ. The CDR3, as DNA: TGTGCCAGCAGCTCTCGCCCCTTACAGGGGGCGAACACTGAAGCTTTCTTT. It specifies CASSSRPLQGANTEAFF.

This clonotype was counted many times. CDR3 nucleotides: TGTGCCAGCAGCCTCGTAGCAGCCTACACTGAAGCTTTCTTT. Its protein is CASSLVAAYTEAFF. The chain carries TRBV12-3 or TRBV12-4 and TRBJ1-1; no definite D call. The CDR3 has 14 amino acids. V was pared by 6 bases and J by 3 bases, with 14 bases between.

There are many counts of this clonotype. This chain connects TRBV7-2 to TRBJ2-5; D perhaps matches TRBD2 (5 bases). The CDR3 has 15 residues. Germline lookup yields CDR1 SGHTA and CDR2 FQGNSA. The ends were cut back, 4 bases at V and 0 bases at J, with 12 bases in the middle. DNA of the CDR3: TGTGCCAGCAGCTCCCCGGACTGGTACCAAGAGACCCAGTACTTC. Its translation is CASSSPDWYQETQYF.

This clonotype has at least ten counts. V gene TRBV24-1 combines with J gene TRBJ2-7; 9 positions agree with TRBD1. The CDR3 is 16 residues long. Germline trimming cut 4 bases from V and 5 bases from J; bases unmatched to any gene: 11. Germline CDR1 is KGHDR and CDR2 is SFDVKD. The CDR3 nucleotides read TGTGCCACCAGTGACGCCGGGACAGGGAAGGTCGACGAGCAGTACTTC. This codes for CATSDAGTGKVDEQYF.

The chain links TRBV6-5 to TRBJ2-2; a possible D gene is TRBD2 (7 bases). Germline CDR1 and CDR2: MNHEY and SVGAGI. The length of the CDR3 is 17 residues. With 6 bases removed from V and 4 bases from J, the gap between germline ends came to 21 bases. CDR3 region: CASSYDTGGPFTGELFF. Here the CDR3 DNA reads TGTGCCAGCAGCTACGATACGGGGGGCCCGTTCACCGGGGAGCTGTTTTTT.

This clonotype was counted at least ten times. J is TRBJ2-5 and V is TRBV12-3 or TRBV12-4, with D possibly matching TRBD1 (6 bases). V lost 3 bases and J lost 0, with 11 bases in between. The length of the CDR3 is 15 residues. CDR3 in amino acids: CASSLRGTNQETQYF. The CDR3 nucleotides are TGTGCCAGCAGTTTGAGGGGGACCAACCAAGAGACCCAGTACTTC.

About this clonotype itself: Being one base from a much bigger clone, this may be a read error. V and J are TRBV5-1 and TRBJ1-2; no clear D gene. V lost 0 bases and J lost 6, with 9 bases in between. The CDR3 totals 13 residues. From germline, CDR1 is SGHRS and CDR2 YFSETQ. The CDR3 DNA sequence: TGCGCCAGCAGCTTGGTACATGGGGATGGCTACACCTTC. Translation: CASSLVHGDGYTF.

The rearrangement joins TRBV4-1 to TRBJ1-5, with D possibly being TRBD1 (6 bases). Trimming shortened V by 2 bases and J by 1 base, and 21 bases separated the two germline ends. From germline, CDR1 is MGHRA and CDR2 YSYEKL. The CDR3 has 19 amino acids. As DNA, the CDR3 is TGCGCCAGCAGCCAATTGAGGGGGTCGGGGATCGTAAGCAATCAGCCCCAGCATTTT. Its translation: CASSQLRGSGIVSNQPQHF.

With respect to this clonotype: Mismatch with germline at one junction end may stem from a read error. The rearrangement joins TRBV6-1 to TRBJ2-7, with D perhaps matching TRBD2 (5 bases). Germline V gene sequence: CDR1 MNHNS, CDR2 SASEGT. The CDR3 loop spans 14 amino acids. CDR3 sequence reads: CASRDGRASYEQYF. The CDR3 DNA reads as TGTGCCAGCCGTGACGGGCGGGCCTCCTACGAGCAGTACTTC.

This clonotype was observed at least ten times. CDR3 sequence reads: CASTQGPNTEAFF. CDR3 in DNA: TGTGCCAGCACACAAGGACCGAACACTGAAGCTTTCTTT. This sequence joins TRBV19 and TRBJ1-1; D unclear. Germline V gene sequence: CDR1 LNHDA, CDR2 SQIVND (reference sequence). This CDR3 is 13 amino acids long. Trimming removed 9 bases at V and 1 base at J, with 12 bases between.

This chain uses TRBV5-6 with TRBJ2-2; 9 nucleotides match TRBD1. The V gene's germline CDR1 is SGHDT and CDR2 YYEEEE. The CDR3 length is 15 residues. Trimming cost V 5 bases and J 5 bases; bases outside gene matches: 7. The CDR3 region is CASSLTGGFTGELFF. The CDR3, as DNA: TGTGCCAGCAGTCTTACAGGGGGCTTTACCGGGGAGCTGTTTTTT.

This clonotype was observed many times. V gene TRBV2 combines with J gene TRBJ2-2; TRBD1 is a possible D gene (6 bases). Per the germline V gene, CDR1 is SNHLY and CDR2 is FYNNEI. Trimming removed 6 bases at V and 0 bases at J, with 17 bases between. The CDR3 runs to 17 residues. CDR3 nucleotide sequence: TGTGCCAGCAGGGGTACCTACAGGGCACCGAACACCGGGGAGCTGTTTTTT. This sequence encodes CASRGTYRAPNTGELFF.

This chain uses TRBV30 with TRBJ2-5; D possibly corresponds to TRBD1 (6 bases). The CDR3 length is 12 residues. V was clipped by 3 bases and J by 5 bases, with 10 bases between them. CDR1 is GTSNPN and CDR2 is SVGIG in the germline V gene (reference sequence). The DNA for the CDR3 is TGTGCCTGGAGCTTGGGGGCGGAGACCCAGTACTTC. Translation: CAWSLGAETQYF.

This clonotype was seen many times. The chain recombines TRBV6-2 or TRBV6-3 with TRBJ2-7, with D perhaps TRBD2 (7 bases). Germline CDR1 MNHEY, CDR2 SVGEGT. The CDR3 is made up of 16 amino acids. V was trimmed by 2 bases and J by 4 bases, leaving 18 bases between them. The CDR3 here is CASSYNGGGPWYEQYF. CDR3 DNA: TGTGCCAGCAGTTACAACGGCGGGGGCCCGTGGTACGAGCAGTACTTC.

This clonotype was counted a few times. This sequence joins TRBV28 and TRBJ2-5; TRBD2 is a possible D gene (6 bases). The CDR3 has 13 residues. Trimming shortened V by 8 bases and J by 1 base, and 11 bases separated the two germline ends. The germline gives CDR1 MDHEN, CDR2 SYDVKM. The CDR3 is CASGPEGQETQYF. CDR3 nucleotide sequence: TGTGCCAGCGGCCCGGAGGGCCAAGAGACCCAGTACTTC.

The chain uses TRBV5-4 and TRBJ2-3; no reliable D call. Per the germline V gene, CDR1 is SGHNT and CDR2 is YYREEE (reference sequence). This CDR3 is built from 13 residues. V was trimmed by 0 bases and J by 0 bases, leaving 2 bases between them. CDR3: CASSLASTDTQYF. The DNA of the CDR3 is TGTGCCAGCAGCTTGGCTAGCACAGATACGCAGTATTTT.

There are a few counts of this clonotype. CDR3 DNA sequence: TGTGCCAGCAGGGGACAGGTGGCATATGGCTACACCTTC. It yields the protein CASRGQVAYGYTF. The chain is built from TRBV7-9 and TRBJ1-2; 8 nucleotides line up with TRBD1. CDR3 size: 13 residues. Germline CDR1 is SEHNR and CDR2 is FQNEAQ (reference sequence). The trim removed 6 bases at V and 5 bases at J, leaving 5 bases unmatched.

This clonotype was seen many times. This chain links TRBV27 with TRBJ2-7, with 10 bases fitting TRBD1. This CDR3 spans 15 amino acids. The V gene's germline CDR1 is MNHEY and CDR2 SMNVEV (reference sequence). The J segment lost 3 bases and the V segment lost 5 bases, leaving 7 bases of the junction unmatched. The CDR3 protein is CASSLLGTGVYEQYF. Here the CDR3 DNA reads TGTGCCAGCAGTCTACTCGGGACAGGGGTCTACGAGCAGTACTTC.

Concerning this clonotype itself: With a much larger clone just one base away, this may be a read error. The rearrangement links TRBV7-8 to TRBJ1-2, with D unresolved. Per germline, CDR1 SGHVS and CDR2 FQNEAQ. The CDR3 covers 17 residues. CDR3 in amino acids: CASSLRRETPLPYGDTF. CDR3 nucleotide sequence: TGTGCCAGCAGCTTACGGAGGGAAACCCCTCTTCCCTATGGCGACACCTTC.

V usage is TRBV6-1 and J usage is TRBJ2-7; D uncertain. The V gene lost 5 bases and the J gene lost 3 bases, with 11 bases spanning the gap. In germline, CDR1 is MNHNS, CDR2 SASEGT. This CDR3 is 13 amino acids long. In nucleotides, the CDR3 is TGTGCCAGCAGTCGAACACTCGACTACGAGCAGTACTTC. Protein product: CASSRTLDYEQYF.